This T cell receptor beta chain comes out of a study of blood T cell repertoires in COVID-19. Study summary: Specimens from acute and convalescent COVID-19 originated in the United States, Italy and Spain. Sources were T cells, B-cell-depleted T cells, or PBMCs; the material itself was cDNA or gDNA.

Study processing details: Amplification of reference gene primers was used by the study to estimate nucleated cell counts. Sequenced by immunoSEQ multiplex PCR; TCRdb stores in-frame clones only, minus some. Clonal size and the V and J genes are those of that table, whereas D and trimming came from the DNA. The sample lists more than 95,000 clones, 70% to 90% occurring once. The junction had 5 bases not matched to a gene; V was cut back by 6 bases and J by 2 bases. Germline V gene data show CDR1 as LNHDA and CDR2 as SQIVND (reference sequence). This CDR3 is built from 14 residues. V usage is TRBV19 and J usage is TRBJ1-2; TRBD1 matches at 8 bases. The sample was peripheral blood. This TCR was recovered from a woman older than 75 with acute or convalescent COVID-19. The CDR3 spells CASSPDRGNYGYTF. DNA for the CDR3: TGTGCCAGTAGCCCCGACAGGGGAAACTATGGCTACACCTTC.